This T cell receptor (beta chain) was observed in a study of T cells expressing NK-cell markers. Overall study context: Sequencing of TCR beta repertoires drew on sorted CD3+CD56+NKG2C+, CD3+CD56+NKG2C- and CD3+CD56-NKG2C+ T cells. The eight sequenced donors comprised seven who were HCMV-seropositive and one who was seronegative.

The CDR3 runs to 14 residues. The germline gives CDR1 SGDLS, CDR2 YYNGEE. UMIs accompanied the 5'RACE template switching by which TCR beta cDNA was made. Following a re-call of the 5' RACE reads, TCRdb has one entry per CDR3 protein and lacks DNA. This repertoire includes just under 150,000 distinct CDR3 sequences. This TCR came from a man aged 18-30 years in good health. The sequenced material came from blood T cells: a sorted CD56 or NKG2C T cell subset, CD4+ or CD8+ T cells, or bulk PBMC T cells (not recorded which). This chain joins TRBV9 and TRBJ2-1; with no DNA, the TCRdb D assignment of TRBD1 cannot be verified. Here the CDR3 reads CASSVGPPGDEQFF.